The rows below give T cell receptor beta chains drawn from one sample of a study of CD8 T cells in ankylosing spondylitis. TCRdb called the 5' RACE reads again in MiXCR, with one record for every CDR3 protein. The profile shows roughly 490,000 distinct CDR3 sequences, roughly 5.3% of them singletons. Sequencing input: blood, either unsorted or a sorted T cell fraction (not recorded which). Receptor source: a male donor with ankylosing spondylitis. Both conserved end residues are part of each CDR3. A D gene is named only where the DNA matches it firmly. Expanded clones get a size class; other rows say once, few or many, or leave the size out.

v_call,d_call,j_call,clone_size,cdr3_nt,cdr3_aa
TRBV4-1,TRBD2,TRBJ2-3,many,TGCGCCAGCAGCCATAGACTAGCGGGGCCTAGCACAGATACGCAGTATTTT,CASSHRLAGPSTDTQYF
TRBV27,-,TRBJ2-7,many,TGTGCCAGCAGCTTAGTCGGCGGCTCCTACGAGCAGTACTTC,CASSLVGGSYEQYF
TRBV3-1,-,TRBJ2-1,few,TGTGCCAGCAGCCAAGGCCACAGGGCCTACAATGAGCAGTTCTTC,CASSQGHRAYNEQFF
TRBV7-8,-,TRBJ2-5,-,TGTGCCAGCAGTTTGGACTCCTCAGAGCGGGAGACCCAGTACTTC,CASSLDSSERETQYF
TRBV5-1,-,TRBJ2-1,many,TGCGCCAGCAGCTTGGGATTGATGGCGGCCTACAATGAGCAGTTCTTC,CASSLGLMAAYNEQFF
TRBV11-2,-,TRBJ2-5,-,TGTGCCAGCAGGATAATGGGAGGGACCCAGTACTTC,CASRIMGGTQYF
TRBV7-9,-,TRBJ2-7,many,TGTGCCAGCAGCTTATACAGGGCAGAAGACGAGCAGTACTTC,CASSLYRAEDEQYF
TRBV5-1,-,TRBJ1-2,many,TGCGCCAGCAGCCCACGCACGATGTCTAACTATGGCTACACCTTC,CASSPRTMSNYGYTF
TRBV5-1,TRBD2,TRBJ2-1,many,TGCGCCAGCAGCTTGGCACAATTAGCGGGACCCTACAATGAGCAGTTCTTC,CASSLAQLAGPYNEQFF
TRBV9,TRBD1,TRBJ2-7,many,TGTGCCAGCAGCGTTGGACAGGGGGGCTACGAGCAGTACTTC,CASSVGQGGYEQYF
TRBV7-9,-,TRBJ2-1,many,TGTGCCAGCACCCTCGACGGGACACCCATCGATGAGCAGTTCTTC,CASTLDGTPIDEQFF
TRBV5-1,-,TRBJ1-5,many,TGCGCCAGCAGCTTGGGACATGGAAGCAATCAGCCCCAGCATTTT,CASSLGHGSNQPQHF
TRBV5-1,-,TRBJ2-1,many,TGCGCCAGCAGCCAACCGGTCTCAGTAAACTCCTACAATGAGCAGTTCTTC,CASSQPVSVNSYNEQFF
TRBV12-2,-,TRBJ2-7,-,TGTGCAAGTCGCTTCTGGATTGGACTGTCCTACGAGCAGTACTTC,CASRFWIGLSYEQYF
TRBV6-1,-,TRBJ1-2,few,TGTGCCAGCAGCCTCAAGAAAGCTAACTATGGCTACACCTTC,CASSLKKANYGYTF
TRBV9,-,TRBJ1-1,many,TGTGCCAGCAGCCCCGCCGGCACGACTGAAGCTTTCTTT,CASSPAGTTEAFF
TRBV4-1,TRBD2,TRBJ2-7,many,TGCGCCAGCAGCATTCTGCGGGAGGGCTACGAGCAGTACTTC,CASSILREGYEQYF
TRBV27,-,TRBJ2-6,many,TGTGCCGCAGGACGCGGGGCGGATGGGGCCAACGTCCTGACTTTC,CAAGRGADGANVLTF
TRBV5-1,-,TRBJ1-6,medium-sized,TGCGCCAGCAGGGGTGACAGAAATTCACCCCTCCACTTT,CASRGDRNSPLHF
TRBV20-1,TRBD1,TRBJ2-7,many,TGCAGTGCTAGCCTTATTGGACAGGGTAGCGACGAGCAGTACTTC,CSASLIGQGSDEQYF
TRBV28,TRBD1,TRBJ2-7,many,TGTGCCAGCAGCTTAGGACAGGGTATCGCCTACGAGCAGTACTTC,CASSLGQGIAYEQYF
TRBV20-1,-,TRBJ2-3,many,TGCAGTGCTAGGGCGGGGCGCACAGATACGCAGTATTTT,CSARAGRTDTQYF
TRBV23-1,-,TRBJ1-5,many,TGCGCCAGCAGTCACGGCCAAGCGCCCACTCAGCCCCAGCATTTT,CASSHGQAPTQPQHF
TRBV6-5,-,TRBJ1-1,many,TGTGCCAGCAGTTACGAAGCAGGGCTGAACACTGAAGCTTTCTTT,CASSYEAGLNTEAFF
TRBV24-1,-,TRBJ2-1,many,TGTGCCACCAGTGACCCCCCTGAGGGCAATGAGCAGTTCTTC,CATSDPPEGNEQFF
TRBV3-1,-,TRBJ1-4,-,TGTGCCTCCACCCTCGCCCACCTCGGACGGGAAAAACTGTTTTTT,CASTLAHLGREKLFF
TRBV20-1,TRBD2,TRBJ2-5,few,TGCAGTGCTAGCGGGACTAGCGGGAGTCCAGAGACCCAGTACTTC,CSASGTSGSPETQYF
TRBV7-9,TRBD2,TRBJ2-1,many,TGTGCCAGCAGCTTAGGGACTAGCGGGAGGTCCCAGTTCTTC,CASSLGTSGRSQFF
TRBV7-6,-,TRBJ1-1,-,TGTGCCAGCAGCCCCTCCGTAGGGTATGCTTTCTTT,CASSPSVGYAFF
TRBV11-1,-,TRBJ2-1,many,TGTGCCAGCAGCTTATACTGGGGCGGGGTCTTCGATGAGCAGTTCTTC,CASSLYWGGVFDEQFF
TRBV4-3,TRBD2,TRBJ2-7,few,TGCGCCAGCAGCCAAGATCCCATAAGACTAGCGGGATTACCATACGAGCAGTACTTC,CASSQDPIRLAGLPYEQYF
TRBV7-2,TRBD2,TRBJ2-7,many,TGTGCCAGCAGCAGAGCACTAGCGGTTAGCTCCTACGAGCAGTACTTC,CASSRALAVSSYEQYF
TRBV7-8,TRBD2,TRBJ2-1,many,TGTGCCAGCAGCTTAGTAGCGGGGGTTTCTGAGCAGTTCTTC,CASSLVAGVSEQFF
TRBV20-1,-,TRBJ1-5,many,TGCAGTGCTAATGAGGACGGGCCCAATCAGCCCCAGCATTTT,CSANEDGPNQPQHF
TRBV5-1,TRBD1,TRBJ1-6,few,TGCGCCAGCAGCGGGGACAGGGCATGGAATTCACCCCTCCACTTT,CASSGDRAWNSPLHF
TRBV5-5,-,TRBJ1-1,many,TGTGCCAGCAGCTCGGGGTACAACATGAACACTGAAGCTTTCTTT,CASSSGYNMNTEAFF
TRBV20-1,TRBD2,TRBJ2-7,many,TGCAGTGGGGAGCGGGGGTTGTCCTACGAGCAGTACTTC,CSGERGLSYEQYF
TRBV4-3,-,TRBJ2-1,many,TGCGCCAGCAGCCAACTACTCGCCGGGACGGGGAGTTACAATGAGCAGTTCTTC,CASSQLLAGTGSYNEQFF
TRBV5-1,-,TRBJ2-2,many,TGCGCCAGCAGCCACACTGGCGGAAGGGCCCTGGCCGGGGAGCTGTTTTTT,CASSHTGGRALAGELFF
TRBV4-3,-,TRBJ1-5,many,TGCGCCAGCAGCCAAGGGTTGGGTGGAGACAGTGATCAGCCCCAGCATTTT,CASSQGLGGDSDQPQHF
TRBV12-3/TRBV12-4,-,TRBJ1-5,many,TGTGCCAGCAGTTTAAGGGGAACGGTACGTCAGCCCCAGCATTTT,CASSLRGTVRQPQHF
TRBV12-3/TRBV12-4,-,TRBJ1-5,many,TGTGCCAGCAGTTTGGGGATGAGCAATCAGCCCCAGCATTTT,CASSLGMSNQPQHF
TRBV12-3/TRBV12-4,TRBD1,TRBJ2-7,few,TGTGCCAGCAGACCGGGACAGGGAGACGAGCAGTACTTC,CASRPGQGDEQYF
TRBV18,-,TRBJ2-4,few,TGTGCCAGCTCACCAGGACCGGGGGTGGCCAAAAACATTCAGTACTTC,CASSPGPGVAKNIQYF
TRBV5-1,TRBD1,TRBJ1-1,many,TGCGCCAGCAGCTTGAGGACAGGGGGTTTGAACACTGAAGCTTTCTTT,CASSLRTGGLNTEAFF